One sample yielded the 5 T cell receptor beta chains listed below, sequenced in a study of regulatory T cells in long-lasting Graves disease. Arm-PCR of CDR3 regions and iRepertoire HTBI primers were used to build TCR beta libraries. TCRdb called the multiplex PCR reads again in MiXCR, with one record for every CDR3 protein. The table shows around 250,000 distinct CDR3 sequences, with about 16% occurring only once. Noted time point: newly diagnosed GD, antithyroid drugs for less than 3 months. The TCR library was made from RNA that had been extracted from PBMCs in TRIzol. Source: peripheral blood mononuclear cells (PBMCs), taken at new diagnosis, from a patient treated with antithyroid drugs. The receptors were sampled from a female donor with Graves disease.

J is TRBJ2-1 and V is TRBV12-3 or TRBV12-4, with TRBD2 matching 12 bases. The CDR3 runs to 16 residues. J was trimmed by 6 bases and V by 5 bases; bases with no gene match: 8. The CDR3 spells CASSQTTSGRPNEQFF. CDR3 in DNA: TGTGCCAGCAGTCAAACCACTAGCGGGAGGCCCAATGAGCAGTTCTTC.

Here the CDR3 reads CSLSAGGAGASQETQYF. For the CDR3, the DNA is TGCAGCTTATCGGCAGGGGGCGCGGGGGCGAGCCAAGAGACCCAGTACTTC. The chain joins TRBV29-1 to TRBJ2-5, with a tentative D call TRBD1 (8 bases). The CDR3 spans 17 residues. Germline-derived CDR1 and CDR2 are SQVTM and ANQGSEA. Trimming pared 8 bases from V and 1 base from J, leaving 26 bases between.

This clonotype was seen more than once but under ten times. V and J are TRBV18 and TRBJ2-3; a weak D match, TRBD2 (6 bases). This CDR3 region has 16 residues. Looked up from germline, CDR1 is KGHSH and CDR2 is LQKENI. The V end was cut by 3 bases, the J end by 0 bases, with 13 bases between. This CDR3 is CASSPSLATSTDTQYF. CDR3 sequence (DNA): TGTGCCAGCTCACCGTCCCTAGCGACTAGCACAGATACGCAGTATTTT.

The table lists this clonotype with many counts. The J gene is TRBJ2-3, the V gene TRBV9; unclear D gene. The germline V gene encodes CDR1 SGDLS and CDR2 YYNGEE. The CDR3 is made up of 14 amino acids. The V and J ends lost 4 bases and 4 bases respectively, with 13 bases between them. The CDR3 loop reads CASSLRVLPDTQYF. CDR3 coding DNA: TGTGCCAGCAGCCTTCGTGTGCTCCCAGATACGCAGTATTTT.

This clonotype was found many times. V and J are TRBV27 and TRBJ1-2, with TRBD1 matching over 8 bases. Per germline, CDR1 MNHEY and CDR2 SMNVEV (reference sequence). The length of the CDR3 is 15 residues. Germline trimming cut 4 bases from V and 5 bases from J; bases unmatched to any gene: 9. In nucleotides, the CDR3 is TGTGCCAGCAGTTCCACAGGGGGAAGACCGTATGGCTACACCTTC. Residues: CASSSTGGRPYGYTF.